This T cell receptor (beta chain) was found in a study of cytomegalovirus exposure and HLA in healthy donors. Overall study findings and caveats: A later analysis reportedly identified an Asian-associated ancestry cluster as carrying fewer N-insertions than the roughly 720-donor mean. Analysis was carried out at a later point, and it linked a missense DCLRE1C variant to TCR beta V- and J-gene trimming. Sequencing likely caused a cluster of highly shared sequence variants. In a later analysis, parvovirus B19, influenza, CMV and Epstein-Barr virus appeared linked to several top co-occurrence clusters.

About this clone: Its specificity is not known.

13 Jbeta primers and 60 Vbeta primers were used for the PCR. Only in-frame clones appear in the TCRdb table, and some are missing; sequencing was by immunoSEQ multiplex PCR. The record lists 100,000 to 150,000 clones, of which the ten most abundant hold 2.2%. The TCR comes from a man in his forties in good health and CMV-seronegative. The specimen was PBMCs.

CDR3 coding DNA: TGCGCCAGCAGCCAAGAACGGTTAGATCTCGGCACAGATACGCAGTATTTT. Translating gives CASSQERLDLGTDTQYF. V gene TRBV4-3 combines with J gene TRBJ2-3, with D hard to call. The ends were cut back, 0 bases at V and 1 base at J, with 14 bases in the middle. The germline V gene encodes CDR1 LGHNA and CDR2 YSLEER. The length of the CDR3 is 17 residues.